What follows is one T cell receptor beta chain and its context. This sample is part of a study of shared clonotypes between healthy human individuals. Study details: The study drew on a couple of women and a few men aged 18 to 49 as donors.

CDR3 length: 13 residues. With 0 bases removed from V and 6 bases from J, the gap between germline ends came to 5 bases. The germline CDR1 and CDR2 sequences are KGHSH and LQKENI. Only in-frame clones appear in the TCRdb table, and some are missing; sequencing was by immunoSEQ multiplex PCR. The sample carries roughly 2,300,000 clones, 92% recorded once. The V call is TRBV18, the J call TRBJ2-2; D unresolved. The sequenced sample consisted of naive CD4+ T cells from PBMCs. Documented subset: CD45RA+ positively selected. The sequence derives from a man aged 18 to 30 in good health. Some clones in this sample may be carry-over from other donors' samples. CDR3 coding DNA: TGTGCCAGCTCACCACCCGTCCCCGGGGAGCTGTTTTTT. Residues: CASSPPVPGELFF.